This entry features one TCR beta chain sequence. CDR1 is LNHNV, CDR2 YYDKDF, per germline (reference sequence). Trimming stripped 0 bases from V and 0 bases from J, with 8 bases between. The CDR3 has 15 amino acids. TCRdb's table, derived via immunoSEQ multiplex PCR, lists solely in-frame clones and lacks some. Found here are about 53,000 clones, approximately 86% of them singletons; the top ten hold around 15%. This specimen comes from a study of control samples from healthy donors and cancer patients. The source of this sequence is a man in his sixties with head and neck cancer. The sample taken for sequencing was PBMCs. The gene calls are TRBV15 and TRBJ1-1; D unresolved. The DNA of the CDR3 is TGTGCCACCAGCAGAGATATTTCCGTGAACACTGAAGCTTTCTTT. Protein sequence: CATSRDISVNTEAFF.